This T cell receptor (beta chain) was recovered during a study of identifying expanded T cells in peripheral blood. Study results and limitations: Across healthy donors, higher total template counts meant significantly greater approximately two-week count variance. Over two and four weeks, about 16.4 and 19 clones changed, versus roughly 1.1 between replicates.

About this clone itself: What it binds is not known.

The CDR3 has 16 residues. Germline trimming cut 7 bases from V and 4 bases from J; bases unmatched to any gene: 15. Germline V CDR1 and CDR2: MNHEY, SMNVEV (reference sequence). TCRdb keeps only in-frame clones here, not all; method: immunoSEQ multiplex PCR. The repertoire consists of about 76,000 clones, with roughly 81% occurring once and the leading ten covering approximately 20%. The TCR originated in a person aged 18 to 70 in good health. This chain uses TRBV27 with TRBJ1-2, with 7 nucleotides matching TRBD1. The sequencing sample was made of blood. The CDR3, as DNA: TGTGCCAGCACCTCACGGAAGGGGGCTCCCAGCTATGGCTACACCTTC. Its protein is CASTSRKGAPSYGYTF.